These 9 T cell receptor beta chains came from one sample sequenced in a study of blood T cell repertoires in COVID-19. The method was immunoSEQ multiplex PCR; TCRdb's version includes in-frame clones alone and lacks a portion of them. This sample has fewer than 110,000 clones, with 84% found just once. Sequenced sample: peripheral blood. Every receptor here comes from a human donor in a cohort sampled during active COVID-19.

The V call is TRBV7-3, the J call TRBJ2-7; tentatively, D is TRBD2 (5 bases). The V gene's germline CDR1 is SGHTA and CDR2 FQGTGA. Trimming removed 0 bases at V and 0 bases at J, with 15 bases between. CDR3 length: 17 amino acids. CDR3 region: CASSLTQSDLSSYEQYV. As DNA, the CDR3 is TGTGCCAGCAGCTTAACCCAATCGGACTTGAGCTCCTACGAGCAGTACGTC.

The chain combines TRBV15 with TRBJ1-5; no clear D gene. The CDR3 runs to 13 residues. Germline V gives CDR1 LNHNV, CDR2 YYDKDF (reference sequence). Trimming pared 7 bases from V and 3 bases from J, leaving 10 bases between. Written as DNA, the CDR3 is TGTGCCACCACAGAGGGTACCAATCAGCCCCAGCATTTT. It codes for CATTEGTNQPQHF.

The J gene is TRBJ2-3, the V gene TRBV27; maybe TRBD1 (6 bases). CDR1 and CDR2 (germline): MNHEY, SMNVEV (reference sequence). Trimming shortened V by 4 bases and J by 7 bases, and 12 bases separated the two germline ends. The length of the CDR3 is 13 residues. Here the CDR3 reads CASSSGQRNTQYF. Here the CDR3 DNA reads TGTGCCAGCAGTTCCGGACAGCGGAATACGCAGTATTTT.

The chain employs TRBV6-2 or TRBV6-3 and TRBJ2-7, with no clear D. The germline CDR1 and CDR2 sequences are MNHEY and SVGEGT. The V and J ends lost 6 bases and 2 bases respectively, with 5 bases between them. This CDR3 is built from 11 residues. Here the CDR3 reads CASSSAYEQYF. CDR3 sequence (DNA): TGTGCCAGCAGCTCCGCCTACGAGCAGTACTTC.

V is TRBV18 and J is TRBJ1-1, with 7 bases that match TRBD1. CDR1 and CDR2 from the germline V gene are KGHSH and LQKENI. CDR3 size: 14 residues. Trimming at V came to 2 bases and at J to 1 base, leaving 1 base not matched to a gene. The CDR3 nucleotides are TGTGCCAGCTCACCAGGACAGGCGAACACTGAAGCTTTCTTT. It codes for CASSPGQANTEAFF.

CDR3 protein: CASSEAFAGEQYV. CDR3 in DNA: TGTGCCAGCAGTGAAGCTTTTGCAGGCGAGCAGTACGTC. The rearrangement links TRBV2 to TRBJ2-7, with no clear D. Germline CDR1 SNHLY, CDR2 FYNNEI. V was cut by 0 bases and J by 6 bases, with 9 bases left in between. The CDR3 loop spans 13 amino acids.

Only one count was recorded for this clone. The V call is TRBV27, the J call TRBJ1-5; D gene ambiguous. Trimming removed 2 bases from V and 0 bases from J, with 8 bases in between. Germline V gene lookup returns CDR1 MNHEY and CDR2 SMNVEV (reference sequence). The CDR3 spans 15 residues. The CDR3 coding sequence is TGTGCCAGCAGTTTACGGGGATATAGCAATCAGCCCCAGCATTTT. Amino acid sequence: CASSLRGYSNQPQHF.

The V call is TRBV3-1 (or the pseudogene TRBV3-2), the J call TRBJ2-1, with 7 bases aligning to TRBD1. The CDR3 has 18 amino acids. CDR1 LGHDT and CDR2 YNNKEL come from the germline V gene (reference sequence). V trimming: 3 bases; J trimming: 2 bases; junction bases outside the gene matches: 13. The CDR3 coding sequence is TGTGCCAGCAGCCATCGTCCCGGGACAGCTACCGCCTACAATGAGCAGTTCTTC. Translation gives CASSHRPGTATAYNEQFF.

The CDR3 bases are TGTGCCAGCAGCTCTCATCCGGTACGGCGGGGGACGGCTCAAGAGACCCAGTACTTC. This sequence encodes CASSSHPVRRGTAQETQYF. The chain joins TRBV11-2 to TRBJ2-5; 7 bases match TRBD2. The germline V gene has CDR1 SGHAT and CDR2 FQNNGV. The trim removed 4 bases at V and 2 bases at J, leaving 19 bases unmatched. The CDR3 consists of 19 residues.